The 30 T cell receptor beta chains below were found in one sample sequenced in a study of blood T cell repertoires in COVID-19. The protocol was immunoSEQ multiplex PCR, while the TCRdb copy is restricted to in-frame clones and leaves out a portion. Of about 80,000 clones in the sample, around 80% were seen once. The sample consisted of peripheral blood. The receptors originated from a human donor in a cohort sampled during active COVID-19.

In DNA form, the CDR3 reads TGCGCCAGCAGCCGGACAGGGGCCAAGATCGACTATGGCTACACCTTC. It is translated as CASSRTGAKIDYGYTF. The chain is built from TRBV5-1 and TRBJ1-2, with 9 bases matching TRBD1. Germline assignment: CDR1 SGHRS and CDR2 YFSETQ. The CDR3 has 16 residues. Germline trimming cut 4 bases from V and 3 bases from J; bases unmatched to any gene: 10.

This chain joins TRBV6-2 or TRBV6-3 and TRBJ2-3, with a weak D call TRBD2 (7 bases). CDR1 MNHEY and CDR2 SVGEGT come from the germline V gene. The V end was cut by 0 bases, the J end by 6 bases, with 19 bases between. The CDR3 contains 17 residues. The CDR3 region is CASSYSAEGGPWDTQYF. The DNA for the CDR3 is TGTGCCAGCAGTTACTCAGCGGAGGGGGGGCCATGGGATACGCAGTATTTT.

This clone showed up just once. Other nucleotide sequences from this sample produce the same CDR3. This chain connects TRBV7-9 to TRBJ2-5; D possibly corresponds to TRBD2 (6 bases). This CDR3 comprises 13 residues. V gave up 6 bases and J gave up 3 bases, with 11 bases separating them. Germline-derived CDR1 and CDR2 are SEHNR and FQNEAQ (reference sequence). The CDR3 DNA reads TGTGCCAGCAGTAGGGACTCGAAAGAGACCCAGTACTTC. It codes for CASSRDSKETQYF. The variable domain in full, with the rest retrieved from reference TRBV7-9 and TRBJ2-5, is DTGVSQNPRHKITKRGQNVTFRCDPISEHNRLYWYRQTLGQGPEFLTYFQNEAQLEKSRLLSDRFSAERPKGSFSTLEIQRTEQGDSAMYLCASSRDSKETQYFGPGTRLLVL.

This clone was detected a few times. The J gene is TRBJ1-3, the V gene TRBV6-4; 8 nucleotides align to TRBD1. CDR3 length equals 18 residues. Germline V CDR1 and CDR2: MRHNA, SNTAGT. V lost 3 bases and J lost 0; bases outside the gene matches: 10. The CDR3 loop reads CASSEPHGQGNSGNTIYF. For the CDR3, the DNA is TGTGCCAGCAGTGAGCCCCACGGACAGGGTAACTCTGGAAACACCATATATTTT.

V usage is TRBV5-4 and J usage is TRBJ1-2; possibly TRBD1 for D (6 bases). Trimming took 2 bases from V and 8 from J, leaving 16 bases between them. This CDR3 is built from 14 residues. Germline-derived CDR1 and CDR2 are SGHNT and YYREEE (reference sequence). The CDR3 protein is CASSFAQGLEGYTF. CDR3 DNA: TGTGCCAGCAGCTTCGCACAGGGTTTGGAAGGCTACACCTTC.

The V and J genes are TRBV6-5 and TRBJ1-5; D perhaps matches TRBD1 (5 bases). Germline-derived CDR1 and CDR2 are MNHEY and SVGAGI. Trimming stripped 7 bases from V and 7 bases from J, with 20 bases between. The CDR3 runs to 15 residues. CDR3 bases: TGTGCCAGCATTCCAGGGCCCGGTAGGATCCAGCCCCAGCATTTT. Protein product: CASIPGPGRIQPQHF.

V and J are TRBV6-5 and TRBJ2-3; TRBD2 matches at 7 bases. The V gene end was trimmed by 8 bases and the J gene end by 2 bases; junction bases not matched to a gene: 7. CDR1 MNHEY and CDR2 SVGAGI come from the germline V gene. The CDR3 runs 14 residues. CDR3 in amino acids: CASRAGDYTDTQYF. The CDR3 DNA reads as TGTGCCAGCCGGGCGGGGGATTACACAGATACGCAGTATTTT.

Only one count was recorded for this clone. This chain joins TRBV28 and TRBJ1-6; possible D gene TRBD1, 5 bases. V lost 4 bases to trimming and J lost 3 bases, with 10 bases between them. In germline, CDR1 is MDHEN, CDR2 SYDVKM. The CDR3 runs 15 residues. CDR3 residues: CASSSRQIYNSPLHF. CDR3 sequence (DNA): TGTGCCAGCAGTTCCAGACAGATCTATAATTCACCCCTCCACTTT.

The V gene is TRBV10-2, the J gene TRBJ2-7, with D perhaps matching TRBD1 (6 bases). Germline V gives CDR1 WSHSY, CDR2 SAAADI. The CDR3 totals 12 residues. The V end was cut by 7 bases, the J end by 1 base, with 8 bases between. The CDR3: CASTGQSYEQYF. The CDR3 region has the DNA TGCGCCAGCACGGGACAATCCTACGAGCAGTACTTC.

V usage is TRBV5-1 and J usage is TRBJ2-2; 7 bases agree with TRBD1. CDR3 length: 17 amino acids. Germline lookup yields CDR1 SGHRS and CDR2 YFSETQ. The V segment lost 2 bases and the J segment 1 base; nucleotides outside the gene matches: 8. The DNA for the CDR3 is TGCGCCAGCAGCTTCCTTTCCGGGACAGTGAACACCGGGGAGCTGTTTTTT. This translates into CASSFLSGTVNTGELFF.

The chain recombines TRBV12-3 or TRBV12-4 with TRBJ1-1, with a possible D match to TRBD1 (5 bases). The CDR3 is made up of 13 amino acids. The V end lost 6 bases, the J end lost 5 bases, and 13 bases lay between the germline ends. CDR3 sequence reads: CASRPEGFTEAFF. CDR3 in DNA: TGTGCCAGCAGGCCGGAGGGGTTTACTGAAGCTTTCTTT.

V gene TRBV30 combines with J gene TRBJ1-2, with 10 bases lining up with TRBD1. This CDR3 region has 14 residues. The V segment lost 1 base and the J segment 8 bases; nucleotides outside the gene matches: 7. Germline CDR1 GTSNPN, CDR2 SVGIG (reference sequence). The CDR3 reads CAWSEGQGIRGYTF. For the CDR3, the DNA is TGTGCCTGGAGTGAGGGACAGGGGATCCGCGGCTACACCTTC.

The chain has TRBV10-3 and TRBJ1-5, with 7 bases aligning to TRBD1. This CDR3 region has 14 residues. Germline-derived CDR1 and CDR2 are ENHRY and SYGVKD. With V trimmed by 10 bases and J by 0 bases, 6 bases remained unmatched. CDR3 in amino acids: CATGNRGSNQPQHF. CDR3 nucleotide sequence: TGTGCCACGGGGAACAGGGGTAGCAATCAGCCCCAGCATTTT.

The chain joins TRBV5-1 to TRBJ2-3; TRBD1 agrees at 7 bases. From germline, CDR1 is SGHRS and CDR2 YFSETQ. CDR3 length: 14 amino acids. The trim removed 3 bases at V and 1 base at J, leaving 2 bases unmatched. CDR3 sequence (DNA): TGCGCCAGCAGCTACGGACAGGGCACAGATACGCAGTATTTT. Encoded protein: CASSYGQGTDTQYF.

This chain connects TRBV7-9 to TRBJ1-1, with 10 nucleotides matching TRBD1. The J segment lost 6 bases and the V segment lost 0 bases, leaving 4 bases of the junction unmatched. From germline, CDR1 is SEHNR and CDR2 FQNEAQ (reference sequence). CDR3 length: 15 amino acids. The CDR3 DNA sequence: TGTGCCAGCAGCTTAGCAGGACAGGGGGTCGCTGAAGCTTTCTTT. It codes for CASSLAGQGVAEAFF.

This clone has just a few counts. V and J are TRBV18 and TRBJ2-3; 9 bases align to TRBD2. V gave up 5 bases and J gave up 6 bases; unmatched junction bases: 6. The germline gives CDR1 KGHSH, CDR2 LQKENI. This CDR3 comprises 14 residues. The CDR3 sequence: CASSGSGGLDTQYF. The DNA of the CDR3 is TGTGCCAGCTCAGGCAGCGGGGGGCTGGATACGCAGTATTTT. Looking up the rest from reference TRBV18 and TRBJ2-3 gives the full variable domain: NAGVMQNPRHLVRRRGQEARLRCSPMKGHSHVYWYRQLPEEGLKFMVYLQKENIIDESGMPKERFSAEFPKEGPSILRIQQVVRGDSAAYFCASSGSGGLDTQYFGPGTRLTVL.

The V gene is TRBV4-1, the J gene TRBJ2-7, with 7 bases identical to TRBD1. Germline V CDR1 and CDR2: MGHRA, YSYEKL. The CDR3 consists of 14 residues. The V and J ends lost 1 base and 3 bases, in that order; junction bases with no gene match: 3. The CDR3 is CASSQGQGNYEQYF. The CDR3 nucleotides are TGCGCCAGCAGCCAAGGACAGGGAAACTACGAGCAGTACTTC.

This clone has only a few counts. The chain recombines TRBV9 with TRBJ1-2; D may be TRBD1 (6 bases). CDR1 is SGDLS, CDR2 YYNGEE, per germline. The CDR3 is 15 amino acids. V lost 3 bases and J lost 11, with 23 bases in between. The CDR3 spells CASSAARDLLRGYTF. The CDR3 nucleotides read TGTGCCAGCAGCGCCGCCCGGGACCTCCTAAGGGGGTACACCTTC.

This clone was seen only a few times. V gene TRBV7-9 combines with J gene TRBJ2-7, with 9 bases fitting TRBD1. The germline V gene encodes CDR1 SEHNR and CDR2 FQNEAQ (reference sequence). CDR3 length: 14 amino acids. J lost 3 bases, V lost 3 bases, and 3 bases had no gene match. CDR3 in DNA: TGTGCCAGCAGCTTTAGGGGACAGGGCTACGAGCAGTACTTC. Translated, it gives CASSFRGQGYEQYF. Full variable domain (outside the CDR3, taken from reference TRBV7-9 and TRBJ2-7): DTGVSQNPRHKITKRGQNVTFRCDPISEHNRLYWYRQTLGQGPEFLTYFQNEAQLEKSRLLSDRFSAERPKGSFSTLEIQRTEQGDSAMYLCASSFRGQGYEQYFGPGTRLTVT.

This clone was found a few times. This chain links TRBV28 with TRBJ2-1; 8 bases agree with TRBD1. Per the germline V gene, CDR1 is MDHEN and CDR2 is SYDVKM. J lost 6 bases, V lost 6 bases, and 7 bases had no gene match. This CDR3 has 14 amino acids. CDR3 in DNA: TGTGCCAGCAGACAGGACAGGGTTCGCAATGAGCAGTTCTTC. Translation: CASRQDRVRNEQFF.

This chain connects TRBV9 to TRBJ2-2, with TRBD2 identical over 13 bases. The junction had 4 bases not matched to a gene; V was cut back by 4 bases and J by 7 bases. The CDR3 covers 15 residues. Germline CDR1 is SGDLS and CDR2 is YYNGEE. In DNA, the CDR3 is TGTGCCAGCAGCACTAGCGGGGGGGCAGGCGGGGAGCTGTTTTTT. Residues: CASSTSGGAGGELFF.

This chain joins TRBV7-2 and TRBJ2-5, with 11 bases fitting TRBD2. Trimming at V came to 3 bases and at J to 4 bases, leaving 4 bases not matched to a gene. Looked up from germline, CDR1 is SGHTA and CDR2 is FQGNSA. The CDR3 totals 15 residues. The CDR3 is CASSFPTSGAETQYF. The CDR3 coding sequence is TGTGCCAGCAGCTTCCCGACTAGCGGGGCAGAGACCCAGTACTTC.

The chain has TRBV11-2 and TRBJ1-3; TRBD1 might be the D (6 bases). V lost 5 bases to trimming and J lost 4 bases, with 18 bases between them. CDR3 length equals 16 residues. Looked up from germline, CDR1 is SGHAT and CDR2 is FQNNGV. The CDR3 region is CASSLNGGSQGNTIYF. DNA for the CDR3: TGTGCCAGCAGCCTTAATGGGGGCAGCCAGGGAAACACCATATATTTT.

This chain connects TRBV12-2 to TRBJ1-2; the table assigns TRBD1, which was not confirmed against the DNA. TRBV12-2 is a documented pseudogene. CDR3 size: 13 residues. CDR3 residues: CASRLARVHGYTF. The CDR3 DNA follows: TGTGCAAGTCGCTTAGCCAGGGTACATGGCTACACCTTC.

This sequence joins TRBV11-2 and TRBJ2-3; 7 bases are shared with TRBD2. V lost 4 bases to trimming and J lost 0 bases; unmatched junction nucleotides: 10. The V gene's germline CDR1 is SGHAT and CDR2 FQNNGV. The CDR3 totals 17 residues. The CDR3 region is CASSSKARGVSTDTQYF. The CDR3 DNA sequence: TGTGCCAGCAGCTCGAAGGCACGGGGGGTTAGCACAGATACGCAGTATTTT.

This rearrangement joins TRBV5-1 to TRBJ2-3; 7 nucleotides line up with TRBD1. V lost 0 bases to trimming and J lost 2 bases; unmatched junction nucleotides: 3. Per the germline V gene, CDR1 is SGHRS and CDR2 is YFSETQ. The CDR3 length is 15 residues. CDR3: CASSLGGQTTDTQYF. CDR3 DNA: TGCGCCAGCAGCTTGGGGGGACAGACCACAGATACGCAGTATTTT.

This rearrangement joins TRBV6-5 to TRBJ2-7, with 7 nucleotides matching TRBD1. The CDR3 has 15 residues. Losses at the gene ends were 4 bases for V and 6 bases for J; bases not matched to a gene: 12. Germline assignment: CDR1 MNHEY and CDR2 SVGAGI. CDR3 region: CASSSIKRGGVEQYF. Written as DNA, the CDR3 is TGTGCCAGCAGTTCAATCAAGAGAGGGGGCGTCGAGCAGTACTTC.

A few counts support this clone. Here the CDR3 reads CASSPREVSGELFF. CDR3 DNA sequence: TGTGCCAGCAGCCCCCGGGAAGTATCTGGGGAGCTGTTTTTT. This chain joins TRBV7-9 and TRBJ2-2, with D tentatively TRBD2 (5 bases). The CDR3 runs to 14 residues. Germline V gene data show CDR1 as SEHNR and CDR2 as FQNEAQ (reference sequence). Trimming cost V 5 bases and J 8 bases, with 15 bases left between them.

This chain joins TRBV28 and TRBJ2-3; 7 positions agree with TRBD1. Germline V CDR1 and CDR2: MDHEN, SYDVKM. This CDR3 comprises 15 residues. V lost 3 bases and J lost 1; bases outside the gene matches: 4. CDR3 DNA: TGTGCCAGCAGTTTGACAGGGACGGGCACAGATACGCAGTATTTT. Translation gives CASSLTGTGTDTQYF.

This chain's CDR3 is CASSPQIYNEQFF. CDR3 DNA sequence: TGTGCCAGCAGTCCCCAGATTTACAATGAGCAGTTCTTC. J is TRBJ2-1 and V is TRBV27; D is uncertain. The CDR3 extends over 13 amino acids. CDR1 is MNHEY, CDR2 SMNVEV, per germline (reference sequence). V shed 5 bases and J shed 4 bases, with 9 bases lying between them.